This TCR beta chain derives from a study of OX40 agonist ivuxolimab in advanced cancers. Study-level findings and limits: Researchers did not establish what antigens the expanded peripheral T cells target.

Method: immunoSEQ multiplex PCR; TCRdb's copy keeps in-frame clones and lacks some. This repertoire shows about 54,000 clones, around 89% found once; its top ten account for more than 1.3%. Looked up from germline, CDR1 is MNHNS and CDR2 is SASEGT. The ends lost 4 bases at V and 5 bases at J; junction bases unmatched: 11. This CDR3 is 16 amino acids long. As concerns this clone: Its antigen is currently unknown.

The rearrangement links TRBV6-1 to TRBJ1-1, with TRBD1 identical over 9 bases. This receptor was taken from an adult with an advanced solid tumor such as melanoma, head and neck, liver or kidney cancer. The material sequenced was CD4+ or CD8+ T cells sorted from blood, taken in a trial of the OX40 agonist ivuxolimab. The CDR3 bases are TGTGCCAGCAGTGGACCCGGGACAGGGATCGGGACTGAAGCTTTCTTT. Its translation: CASSGPGTGIGTEAFF.